The 17 T cell receptor beta chains presented below share a single source sample, sequenced in a study of type 1 and type 2 diabetes patients. The PCR template was genomic DNA. Multiplex PCR with 30 forward and 13 reverse primers amplified the TCR beta CDR3. MiXCR was run by TCRdb on the multiplex PCR reads, yielding one entry per CDR3 protein. The data hold about 270,000 distinct CDR3 sequences, with more than 40% observed a single time. The material sequenced was peripheral blood mononuclear cells (PBMCs). Receptors were obtained from a man younger than 30 with type 2 diabetes.

The CDR3 DNA is TGTGCCAGCAGTGAATTAACTAGCGGCAACACCGGGGAGCTGTTTTTT. Its protein is CASSELTSGNTGELFF. V is TRBV2 and J is TRBJ2-2, with 8 bases lining up with TRBD2. The CDR3 is 16 amino acids. CDR1 and CDR2 from the germline V gene are SNHLY and FYNNEI. V was clipped by 2 bases and J by 2 bases; unmatched bases: 4.

This clonotype was picked up a small number of times. The rearrangement links TRBV2 to TRBJ2-7, with D perhaps matching TRBD1 (6 bases). Deletions cut 3 bases from V and 6 bases from J, with 12 bases between. Per the germline V gene, CDR1 is SNHLY and CDR2 is FYNNEI. This CDR3 has 13 amino acids. The CDR3 spells CASSEPQGREQYF. CDR3 DNA sequence: TGTGCCAGCAGTGAGCCCCAGGGGCGCGAGCAGTACTTC.

In this sample, this clonotype turned up a few times. A junction boundary mismatches the germline segment, possibly from a read error. This chain joins TRBV30 and TRBJ1-4, with 7 bases matching TRBD1. There are 13 residues in the CDR3. Germline V gives CDR1 GTSNPN, CDR2 SVGIG (reference sequence). The CDR3 here is CACSEGAREKLFF. Written as DNA, the CDR3 is TGTGCCTGCAGTGAGGGGGCGCGGGAAAAACTGTTTTTT.

The V call is TRBV20-1, the J call TRBJ2-7; D possibly corresponds to TRBD2 (6 bases). The V end lost 5 bases, the J end lost 0 bases, and 17 bases lay between the germline ends. Germline V CDR1 and CDR2: DFQATT, SNEGSKA (reference sequence). CDR3 length: 15 amino acids. The CDR3 sequence: CSAHSAGLSSYEQYF. The CDR3 DNA reads as TGCAGTGCTCACAGTGCGGGACTGAGCTCCTACGAGCAGTACTTC.

The chain uses TRBV4-3 and TRBJ2-1, with a tentative D call TRBD1 (5 bases). V lost 1 base and J lost 4, with 5 bases in between. In germline, CDR1 is LGHNA, CDR2 YSLEER. The CDR3 covers 13 residues. The CDR3 spells CASSQGQYNEQFF. The CDR3 DNA sequence: TGCGCCAGCAGCCAAGGACAGTACAATGAGCAGTTCTTC.

The rearrangement links TRBV27 to TRBJ1-4, with 7 bases lining up with TRBD1. In germline, CDR1 is MNHEY, CDR2 SMNVEV (reference sequence). The J segment lost 6 bases and the V segment lost 5 bases, leaving 3 bases of the junction unmatched. The CDR3 length is 13 residues. CDR3 sequence reads: CASSRQGYEKLFF. DNA of the CDR3: TGTGCCAGCAGTCGACAGGGATATGAAAAACTGTTTTTT. The complete variable domain, with remaining parts taken from reference TRBV27 and TRBJ1-4, reads EAQVTQNPRYLITVTGKKLTVTCSQNMNHEYMSWYRQDPGLGLRQIYYSMNVEVTDKGDVPEGYKVSRKEKRNFPLILESPSPNQTSLYFCASSRQGYEKLFFGSGTQLSVL.

The V and J genes are TRBV5-1 and TRBJ2-2; TRBD1 matches at 12 bases. Unmatched junction bases numbered 8, after V lost 1 base and J lost 7 bases. This CDR3 region has 17 residues. Per germline, CDR1 SGHRS and CDR2 YFSETQ. In DNA form, the CDR3 reads TGCGCCAGCAGCTTGCGGGACAGGGGGCCCGGAGGCGGGGAGCTGTTTTTT. Amino acid sequence: CASSLRDRGPGGGELFF.

This clonotype was recorded once. The conserved phenylalanine or tryptophan normally closing the CDR3 is absent here, so this likely arose from a read error. This sequence joins TRBV19 and TRBJ1-1; no clear D. This CDR3 is 12 amino acids long. The germline V gene encodes CDR1 LNHDA and CDR2 SQIVND (reference sequence). The V end lost 6 bases, the J end lost 3 bases, and 8 bases lay between the germline ends. The CDR3 loop reads CASSDGYTEAFL. The CDR3 DNA reads TGTGCCAGTAGCGACGGTTACACTGAAGCTTTCCTT.

As regards this clonotype: The junction departs from the called germline gene at one end, perhaps through a read error. The chain uses TRBV4-1 and TRBJ2-7, with D perhaps matching TRBD1 (6 bases). Germline values: CDR1 MGHRA, CDR2 YSYEKL. The CDR3 spans 13 residues. The CDR3 DNA reads as TGCGCCAGCAGCCAATTACAGGGTTACGGGCAGTACTTC. Translated: CASSQLQGYGQYF.

The chain recombines TRBV6-1 with TRBJ2-7; TRBD1 matches 10 bases. From germline, CDR1 is MNHNS and CDR2 SASEGT. The CDR3 runs to 14 residues. V lost 5 bases to trimming and J lost 4 bases; unmatched junction nucleotides: 5. CDR3 DNA: TGTGCCAGCAGTCGGACAGGGGGTTCTTACGAGCAGTACTTC. Protein product: CASSRTGGSYEQYF.

In this sample, this clonotype turned up a few times. As DNA, the CDR3 is TGCGCCAGCAGTGACCACAGGGTAGCCAAAAACATTCAGTACTTC. This sequence encodes CASSDHRVAKNIQYF. The J gene is TRBJ2-4, the V gene TRBV10-1, with D possibly TRBD1 on 6 matching bases. The V and J ends lost 3 bases and 0 bases respectively, with 9 bases between them. Germline V gene sequence: CDR1 WNHNN, CDR2 SYGVQD (reference sequence). CDR3 length: 15 amino acids.

V gene TRBV6-6 combines with J gene TRBJ2-5; TRBD2 matches at 9 bases. The CDR3 covers 17 residues. Trimming at V came to 5 bases and at J to 5 bases, leaving 15 bases not matched to a gene. CDR1 and CDR2 (germline): MNHNY, SVGAGI (reference sequence). This CDR3 is CASSEEAGGDVGETQYF. The CDR3 DNA sequence: TGTGCCAGCAGTGAAGAAGCGGGAGGAGACGTGGGCGAGACCCAGTACTTC.

This rearrangement joins TRBV10-1 to TRBJ2-2; 8 bases map to TRBD1. This CDR3 has 17 residues. Trimming cost V 0 bases and J 4 bases; bases outside gene matches: 7. Germline V gene lookup returns CDR1 WNHNN and CDR2 SYGVQD (reference sequence). The DNA of the CDR3 is TGCGCCAGCAGTGAGTCCTCCAGGACAGGGTCCACCGGGGAGCTGTTTTTT. Translating gives CASSESSRTGSTGELFF.

This clonotype was recorded a few times. V gene TRBV27 combines with J gene TRBJ2-7, with D possibly matching TRBD1 (6 bases). The CDR3 contains 15 residues. The V end was cut by 4 bases, the J end by 4 bases, with 17 bases between. Germline assignment: CDR1 MNHEY and CDR2 SMNVEV (reference sequence). The CDR3 loop reads CASSSTGRPQYEQYF. CDR3 coding DNA: TGTGCCAGCAGTTCCACAGGGCGGCCTCAATACGAGCAGTACTTC.

The sample holds a few counts of this clonotype. The rearrangement links TRBV29-1 to TRBJ2-7; D is unresolved. V lost 2 bases and J 3 bases, leaving 14 bases between the germline ends. The germline CDR1 and CDR2 sequences are SQVTM and ANQGSEA. The CDR3 is 14 amino acids. In DNA, the CDR3 is TGCAGCGTTGAATTGTCCGGACCCAACTACGAGCAGTACTTC. This sequence encodes CSVELSGPNYEQYF.

Of note for this clonotype: The DNA is left out, because the CDR3 cannot be placed on it with certainty; the CDR3 is given as TCRdb lists it. The chain joins TRBV25-1 to TRBJ1-1; whether TRBD1, the table's D call, matches the DNA was not checked. Germline-derived CDR1 and CDR2 are MGHDK and SYGVNS. The CDR3 region is 11 residues in length, termini included. Here the CDR3 reads CASSTSGEAFF.

The chain carries TRBV19 and TRBJ2-2; 8 bases line up with TRBD2. CDR1 is LNHDA, CDR2 SQIVND, per germline (reference sequence). V lost 7 bases and J lost 5; bases outside the gene matches: 18. The CDR3 consists of 18 residues. The CDR3 here is CASTITLPNGGGTGELFF. The CDR3 DNA follows: TGTGCCAGTACTATCACCCTCCCGAACGGGGGGGGGACCGGGGAGCTGTTTTTT.